The sequence of this T cell receptor beta chain was determined in a study of blood T cell repertoires in COVID-19. Study as a whole: Both acute and convalescent COVID-19 samples were obtained from the United States, Italy and Spain. PBMCs, B-cell-depleted T cells, or T cells were the source of the cDNA or gDNA that made up the material.

Authors' processing steps: Estimation of nucleated cell counts was performed using reference gene primer amplification. Some clones are missing from TCRdb's copy, which holds only in-frame ones; the method was immunoSEQ multiplex PCR. D and trimming were read from the DNA, whereas the V and J calls and clone size are those reported in that table. The table records around 270,000 clones, around 87% of them present only once. This CDR3 has 15 residues. The ends lost 3 bases at V and 5 bases at J; junction bases unmatched: 10. Germline-derived CDR1 and CDR2 are DFQATT and SNEGSKA (reference sequence). The V gene is TRBV20-1, the J gene TRBJ1-5; TRBD1 aligns across 7 bases. The specimen was peripheral blood. The sequence was obtained from a woman aged 45 to 65 with acute or convalescent COVID-19. The CDR3 protein is CSASWQGVLDQPQHF. The DNA for the CDR3 is TGCAGTGCTAGTTGGCAGGGGGTCTTAGATCAGCCCCAGCATTTT.